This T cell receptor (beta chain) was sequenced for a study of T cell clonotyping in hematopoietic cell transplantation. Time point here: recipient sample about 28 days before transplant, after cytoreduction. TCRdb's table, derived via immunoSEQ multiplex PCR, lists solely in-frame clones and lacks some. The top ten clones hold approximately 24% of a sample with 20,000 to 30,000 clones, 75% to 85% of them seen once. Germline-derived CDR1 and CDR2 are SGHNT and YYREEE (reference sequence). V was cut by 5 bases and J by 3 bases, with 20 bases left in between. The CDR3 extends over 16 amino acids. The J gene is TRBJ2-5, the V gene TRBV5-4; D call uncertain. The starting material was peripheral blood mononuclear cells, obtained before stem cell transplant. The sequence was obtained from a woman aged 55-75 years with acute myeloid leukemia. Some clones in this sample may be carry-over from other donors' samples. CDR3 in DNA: TGTGCCAGCAGACAAACATTCTCGAGCAGAGAAGAGACCCAGTACTTC. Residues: CASRQTFSSREETQYF.